A selection of T cell receptor beta chains follows, all from one sample in a study of OX40 agonist ivuxolimab in advanced cancers. Assay used: immunoSEQ multiplex PCR; TCRdb lists only in-frame clones, some missing. The repertoire has fewer than 30,000 clones, nearly 85% of them found once; the top ten carry about 8.1%. Sequences were derived from CD4+ or CD8+ T cells sorted from blood, sampled in a trial of the OX40 agonist ivuxolimab. The receptors were sampled from an adult with an advanced solid tumor such as melanoma, head and neck, liver or kidney cancer. Each CDR3 is given with its conserved first and last residue.

>TRBV4-2
CASSQDLGQGANYGYTF
>TRBV14
CASSQGQNYGYTF
>TRBV29-1
CSETGPTGYTF
>TRBV7-9
CASSLSGGYTF
>TRBV7-3
CASSLDARTGELFF
>TRBV6-5
CASSYFMGGLNTEAFF
>TRBV7-8
CASSLFEDRDFEAFF
>TRBV19
CASSIVGGGRNTEAFF
>TRBV9
CASSEQGRTTEAFF
>TRBV7-9
CASSSRWETQYF
>TRBV23-1
CATHPGVSPAVSYEQYF
>TRBV18
CASSPPFLSSGELFF
>TRBV7-9
CASSLKTGTVKNEQFF
>TRBV7-8
CASSLSWLTNTEAFF
>TRBV5-6
CASSLATGEGTQYF
>TRBV6-1
CASRAGGSSNQPQHF
>TRBV27
CASSFGQGLWETQYF
>TRBV6-5
CASSSIPPRRDTQYF
>TRBV27
CASSPPGHPAKTQYF
>TRBV10-3
CAIRDGGNEQFF
>TRBV19
CASSIGAGEAFF
>TRBV4-3
CASSQVGTGLTGELFF
>TRBV4-3
CASSYGNTGELFF
>TRBV27
CASEQGNEQFF
>TRBV7-2
CASSLAVQGTEAFF
>TRBV4-3
CASSQETGGPYNEQFF
>TRBV6-4
CASSDSSGGAGEQFF
>TRBV6-5
CASTYREGATEAFF
>TRBV9
CASSVSSGNTGELFF
>TRBV5-6
CASSSRQGVANTEAFF
>TRBV7-8
CASSLVSSRGYEQYF
>TRBV5-4
CASSLDAGLDEQYF
>TRBV7-9
CASSLGWVGGTEAFF
>TRBV9
CASSAHGGEMGEQFF
>TRBV27
CATRRGPTYGQYF
>TRBV6-1
CASSDGTEDTFRLGNTIYF
>TRBV5-6
CASSLTGGLETQYF
>TRBV7-9
CASSPRQGRSYNEQFF
>TRBV6-4
CASSDSQKSNQPQHF
>TRBV7-2
CASGRQGPNEQYF
>TRBV9
CASSGGLAGGKYQETQYF